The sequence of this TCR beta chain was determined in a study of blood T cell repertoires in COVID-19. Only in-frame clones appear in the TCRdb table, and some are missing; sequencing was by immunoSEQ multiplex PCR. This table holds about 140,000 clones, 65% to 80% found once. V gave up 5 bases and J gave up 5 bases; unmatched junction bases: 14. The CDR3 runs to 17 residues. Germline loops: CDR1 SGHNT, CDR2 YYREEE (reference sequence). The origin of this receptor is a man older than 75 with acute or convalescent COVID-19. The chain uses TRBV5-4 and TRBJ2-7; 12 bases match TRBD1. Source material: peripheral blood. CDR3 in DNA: TGTGCCAGCAGTCGGCCGGGACAGGGGGCGAAAACACACGAGCAGTACTTC. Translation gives CASSRPGQGAKTHEQYF.